Shown below are 25 T cell receptor beta chains from a single sample sequenced in a study of cytomegalovirus exposure and HLA in healthy donors. In the PCR, 60 Vbeta and 13 Jbeta primers were used. Assay used: immunoSEQ multiplex PCR; TCRdb lists only in-frame clones, some missing. This sample has around 190,000 clones, with roughly 8.7% found just once. The sample was PBMCs. These receptors were obtained from a woman under 40 in good health and CMV-seropositive.

This clone was counted ten times or more. The chain is built from TRBV2 and TRBJ1-4, with TRBD1 as a possible D gene (5 bases). The germline V gene encodes CDR1 SNHLY and CDR2 FYNNEI. CDR3 length: 14 amino acids. Trimming left V 8 bases short and J 8 bases short, with 18 bases between. Here the CDR3 reads CASLAGRSGEKLFF. DNA of the CDR3: TGTGCCAGCTTAGCAGGGAGGTCTGGGGAAAAACTGTTTTTT.

This clone was found a few times. The rearrangement joins TRBV6-6 to TRBJ1-1, with D unresolved. CDR1 is MNHNY, CDR2 SVGAGI, per germline (reference sequence). V lost 7 bases and J lost 4, with 7 bases in between. The CDR3 covers 11 residues. CDR3: CASINPTEAFF. DNA for the CDR3: TGTGCCAGCATTAATCCCACTGAAGCTTTCTTT.

The chain joins TRBV5-1 to TRBJ2-7; no clear D gene. Germline V lookup: CDR1 SGHRS, CDR2 YFSETQ. The CDR3 loop spans 14 amino acids. V gave up 2 bases and J gave up 0 bases, with 9 bases separating them. CDR3 in amino acids: CASSFEPSSYEQYF. The CDR3 bases are TGCGCCAGCAGCTTTGAACCCAGCTCCTACGAGCAGTACTTC.

The chain has TRBV6-1 and TRBJ1-2, with D possibly being TRBD1 (5 bases). V was trimmed by 3 bases and J by 9 bases, leaving 20 bases between them. This CDR3 has 15 amino acids. CDR1 and CDR2 (germline): MNHNS, SASEGT. The CDR3 DNA sequence: TGTGCCAGCAGTGAGAGGCCACAGGCTACTCTGAGCTACACCTTC. Translating it yields CASSERPQATLSYTF.

In regard to this clone: Within the sample, other DNA sequences also encode this same CDR3. The rearrangement uses TRBV5-1 and TRBJ2-7; 11 bases are a match to TRBD2. Trimming cost V 8 bases and J 4 bases; bases outside gene matches: 8. Looked up from germline, CDR1 is SGHRS and CDR2 is YFSETQ. The CDR3 loop spans 14 amino acids. This CDR3 reads CASTLTSGSYEQYF. CDR3 DNA: TGCGCCAGTACACTTACTAGCGGGAGTTACGAGCAGTACTTC.

This clone has only a few counts. The V gene is TRBV7-3, the J gene TRBJ2-1; D not resolved. V was clipped by 0 bases and J by 10 bases, with 10 bases between them. This CDR3 is built from 13 residues. Germline assignment: CDR1 SGHTA and CDR2 FQGTGA. The CDR3 reads CASSLTWAEEQFF. CDR3 coding DNA: TGTGCCAGCAGCTTAACCTGGGCAGAAGAGCAGTTCTTC. Combining the CDR3 with reference TRBV7-3 and TRBJ2-1 gives the whole variable domain GAGVSQTPSNKVTEKGKYVELRCDPISGHTALYWYRQSLGQGPEFLIYFQGTGAADDSGLPNDRFFAVRPEGSVSTLKIQRTERGDSAVYLCASSLTWAEEQFFGPGTRLTVL.

This clone appeared a few times. The genes are TRBV7-2 and TRBJ2-5, with 13 nucleotides matching TRBD2. Germline values: CDR1 SGHTA, CDR2 FQGNSA. J gave up 2 bases and V 0 bases, and 3 bases lay outside the gene matches. This CDR3 has 17 amino acids. This chain's CDR3 is CASSLARTSGSQETQYF. The CDR3 coding sequence is TGTGCCAGCAGCTTAGCGCGGACTAGCGGGAGTCAAGAGACCCAGTACTTC. Using reference TRBV7-2 and TRBJ2-5 for the parts outside the CDR3, the full variable domain is GAGVSQSPSNKVTEKGKDVELRCDPISGHTALYWYRQSLGQGLEFLIYFQGNSAPDKSGLPSDRFSAERTGGSVSTLTIQRTQQEDSAVYLCASSLARTSGSQETQYFGPGTRLLVL.

This clone has just a few counts. The chain carries TRBV6-5 and TRBJ2-3; 7 nucleotides align to TRBD2. Unmatched junction bases numbered 3, after V lost 0 bases and J lost 3 bases. This CDR3 has 15 amino acids. CDR1 and CDR2 (germline): MNHEY, SVGAGI. In nucleotides, the CDR3 is TGTGCCAGCAGTTACTCGGCGGGAGCGACAGATACGCAGTATTTT. Its translation is CASSYSAGATDTQYF.

This clone has just a few counts. CDR3 region: CASSPKRGGEQFF. In DNA form, the CDR3 reads TGTGCCAGCAGTCCGAAGCGAGGGGGTGAGCAGTTCTTC. The chain has TRBV5-6 and TRBJ2-1; possible D gene TRBD1, 6 bases. The V gene lost 5 bases and the J gene lost 9 bases, with 15 bases spanning the gap. The CDR3 runs 13 residues. Germline assignment: CDR1 SGHDT and CDR2 YYEEEE.

The genes are TRBV9 and TRBJ1-4, with a weak D call TRBD1 (6 bases). The CDR3 runs 14 residues. Germline CDR1 reads SGDLS; CDR2 reads YYNGEE. The V and J ends lost 4 bases and 7 bases respectively, with 14 bases between them. CDR3 in DNA: TGTGCCAGCAGCTCGACAGGCCTGGGTGAAAAACTGTTTTTT. This translates into CASSSTGLGEKLFF.

This clone has a handful of counts. The chain recombines TRBV4-2 with TRBJ1-5; 7 bases map to TRBD1. Germline V CDR1 and CDR2: LGHNA, YNFKEQ. V lost 1 base and J lost 4; bases outside the gene matches: 7. This CDR3 comprises 16 residues. Here the CDR3 reads CASSQVGDSPNQPQHF. CDR3 bases: TGTGCCAGCAGCCAAGTAGGGGACAGCCCAAATCAGCCCCAGCATTTT.

This clone showed up just a few times. V usage is TRBV5-1 and J usage is TRBJ2-3, with D possibly matching TRBD2 (6 bases). The germline V gene encodes CDR1 SGHRS and CDR2 YFSETQ. CDR3 size: 14 residues. Trimming removed 4 bases from V and 5 bases from J, with 14 bases in between. CDR3 sequence (DNA): TGCGCCAGCAGCCCCAGCGGGCGGGGAGATACGCAGTATTTT. This translates into CASSPSGRGDTQYF.

This clone was found a few times. This sequence joins TRBV19 and TRBJ2-2; TRBD2 aligns across 8 bases. Germline CDR1 and CDR2: LNHDA and SQIVND (reference sequence). This CDR3 comprises 18 residues. V shed 3 bases, J shed 2 bases, and the junction held 11 bases outside the gene matches. CDR3 DNA sequence: TGTGCCAGTAGTATCCCGAATTATAGCGGGGTTAACACCGGGGAGCTGTTTTTT. Its translation: CASSIPNYSGVNTGELFF.

The chain recombines TRBV6-5 with TRBJ1-6; 11 bases are shared with TRBD1. Germline trimming cut 7 bases from V and 6 bases from J; bases unmatched to any gene: 5. This CDR3 region has 15 residues. Germline V gives CDR1 MNHEY, CDR2 SVGAGI. CDR3 residues: CASTLGQGVNSPLHF. CDR3 coding DNA: TGTGCCAGCACCTTGGGACAGGGGGTTAATTCACCCCTCCACTTT.

Only a few counts were recorded for this clone. DNA of the CDR3: TGTGCCAGCAGCCGGGACAGGGACTATGGCTACACCTTC. This sequence encodes CASSRDRDYGYTF. The chain is built from TRBV9 and TRBJ1-2, with 9 nucleotides matching TRBD1. J lost 3 bases, V lost 4 bases, and 1 base had no gene match. From germline, CDR1 is SGDLS and CDR2 YYNGEE. This CDR3 region has 13 residues.

This clone was seen only a few times. This chain joins TRBV29-1 and TRBJ2-7; TRBD1 matches at 9 bases. Germline CDR1 is SQVTM and CDR2 is ANQGSEA. The CDR3 has 11 amino acids. CDR3 amino acids: CSGGTGSEQYF. Here the CDR3 DNA reads TGCAGTGGCGGGACAGGGAGCGAGCAGTACTTC.

This clone has more than one count but fewer than ten. Other DNA sequences in the same sample also yield this CDR3. V and J are TRBV7-9 and TRBJ2-3; D is possibly TRBD2 (6 bases). There are 17 residues in the CDR3. Germline V gene lookup returns CDR1 SEHNR and CDR2 FQNEAQ (reference sequence). Trimming left V 2 bases short and J 1 base short, with 16 bases between. CDR3 residues: CASSLSRRGPRTDTQYF. DNA for the CDR3: TGTGCCAGCAGCTTATCACGGAGGGGTCCGCGCACAGATACGCAGTATTTT.

This clone was found a few times. The identical CDR3 is also encoded by other nucleotide sequences in the sample. The chain is built from TRBV29-1 and TRBJ1-4, with 7 bases identical to TRBD1. V lost 4 bases, J lost 7 bases, and 3 bases stayed unmatched. CDR3 length equals 12 residues. Germline V gene sequence: CDR1 SQVTM, CDR2 ANQGSEA. The CDR3 sequence: CSVGQGVEKLFF. The CDR3 nucleotides are TGCAGCGTTGGACAGGGTGTTGAAAAACTGTTTTTT.

This clone turned up a few times. The genes are TRBV15 and TRBJ1-3; a possible D gene is TRBD1 (5 bases). Germline values: CDR1 LNHNV, CDR2 YYDKDF (reference sequence). V lost 0 bases, J lost 4 bases, and 7 bases lay in between. The CDR3 spans 14 residues. CDR3 DNA sequence: TGTGCCACCAGCAGAGACAGGGCCGGAAACACCATATATTTT. It specifies CATSRDRAGNTIYF.

This clone was observed a handful of times. The chain uses TRBV6-5 and TRBJ2-1, with D possibly being TRBD1 (5 bases). The CDR3 covers 11 residues. Between the trimmed V and J ends, which lost 2 bases and 15 bases, there was a span of 11 bases. Germline assignment: CDR1 MNHEY and CDR2 SVGAGI. DNA for the CDR3: TGTGCCAGCAGTTACCAAGGACACGGGTTCTTC. Translating gives CASSYQGHGFF.

This clone was found a few times. J is TRBJ2-3 and V is TRBV5-1, with TRBD1 matching 10 bases. The J segment lost 5 bases and the V segment lost 4 bases, leaving 7 bases of the junction unmatched. Looked up from germline, CDR1 is SGHRS and CDR2 is YFSETQ. The CDR3 extends over 15 amino acids. CDR3: CASSPRQGAGDTQYF. The CDR3 DNA sequence: TGCGCCAGCAGCCCCAGACAGGGGGCGGGAGATACGCAGTATTTT.

This chain joins TRBV2 and TRBJ1-1; 9 bases line up with TRBD1. The junction had 7 bases not matched to a gene; V was cut back by 7 bases and J by 7 bases. Germline V lookup: CDR1 SNHLY, CDR2 FYNNEI. The CDR3 runs to 13 residues. This CDR3 is CASMTGGDGEAFF. In DNA form, the CDR3 reads TGTGCCAGCATGACAGGGGGAGATGGTGAAGCTTTCTTT.

The chain has TRBV5-1 and TRBJ1-2; D is possibly TRBD1 (5 bases). CDR1 is SGHRS, CDR2 YFSETQ, per germline. Trimming shortened V by 3 bases and J by 0 bases, and 15 bases separated the two germline ends. The CDR3 is 16 residues long. For the CDR3, the DNA is TGCGCCAGCAGCTCCACGGCCCAGGGCCCTAACTATGGCTACACCTTC. Residues: CASSSTAQGPNYGYTF.

Only a few counts were recorded for this clone. The chain is built from TRBV5-1 and TRBJ2-2; TRBD2 matches 9 bases. The CDR3 has 16 residues. Germline V gene lookup returns CDR1 SGHRS and CDR2 YFSETQ. V shed 3 bases and J 5 bases; nucleotides not matched to a gene: 8. CDR3 protein: CASSSHSGRNTGELFF. In DNA, the CDR3 is TGCGCCAGCAGCTCTCATAGCGGGAGAAATACCGGGGAGCTGTTTTTT.

The J gene is TRBJ1-2, the V gene TRBV6-5, with D perhaps matching TRBD1 (6 bases). There are 14 residues in the CDR3. V was shortened by 6 bases and J by 7 bases, with 18 bases between the two germline ends. Germline values: CDR1 MNHEY, CDR2 SVGAGI. CDR3 bases: TGTGCCAGCAGCGAGAGACAGGTTTTAGGTGGCTACACCTTC. As protein: CASSERQVLGGYTF.